This TCR beta chain was identified during a study of cytomegalovirus exposure and HLA in healthy donors. Clones were sequenced by immunoSEQ multiplex PCR, and TCRdb holds only the in-frame ones, with some missing. The sample records roughly 50,000 clones, 93% being singletons. This CDR3 spans 13 amino acids. Germline CDR1 and CDR2: SGHTS and YDEGEE. Trimming at V came to 5 bases and at J to 7 bases, leaving 3 bases not matched to a gene. The chain employs TRBV5-8 and TRBJ2-1, with 10 bases that match TRBD1. The TCR was taken from a woman between 18 and 29 years old in good health and CMV-seropositive. Source material: PBMCs. This CDR3 reads CASRGDRGNEQFF. The DNA of the CDR3 is TGTGCCAGCAGGGGGGACAGGGGTAATGAGCAGTTCTTC.